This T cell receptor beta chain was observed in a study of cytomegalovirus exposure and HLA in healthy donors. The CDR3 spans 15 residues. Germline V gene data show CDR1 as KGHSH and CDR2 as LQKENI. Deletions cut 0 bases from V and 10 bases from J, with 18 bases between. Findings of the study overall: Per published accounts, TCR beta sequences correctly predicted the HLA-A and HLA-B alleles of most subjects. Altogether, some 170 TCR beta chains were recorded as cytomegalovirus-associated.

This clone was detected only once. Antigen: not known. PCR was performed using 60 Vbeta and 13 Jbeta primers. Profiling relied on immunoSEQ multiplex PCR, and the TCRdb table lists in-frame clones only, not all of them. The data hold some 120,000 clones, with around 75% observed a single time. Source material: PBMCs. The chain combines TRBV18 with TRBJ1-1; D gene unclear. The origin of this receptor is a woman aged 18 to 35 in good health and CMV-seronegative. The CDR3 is CASSPPGGESVGAFF. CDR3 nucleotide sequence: TGTGCCAGCTCACCACCGGGTGGAGAAAGTGTTGGAGCTTTCTTT. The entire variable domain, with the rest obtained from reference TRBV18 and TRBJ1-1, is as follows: NAGVMQNPRHLVRRRGQEARLRCSPMKGHSHVYWYRQLPEEGLKFMVYLQKENIIDESGMPKERFSAEFPKEGPSILRIQQVVRGDSAAYFCASSPPGGESVGAFFGQGTRLTVV.